The TCR beta chain described here comes from a study of blood T cell repertoires in COVID-19. The CDR3 spans 14 residues. V was shortened by 0 bases and J by 6 bases, with 11 bases between the two germline ends. Germline loops: CDR1 SGHTA, CDR2 FQGNSA. The repertoire was sequenced with immunoSEQ multiplex PCR; TCRdb's copy has only in-frame clones and lacks some. The sample carries approximately 320,000 clones, 90% recorded once. Sequencing was carried out using PBMCs or T cells enriched from blood (not recorded which). This clonotype was sampled from a man aged 60 to 75 who had recovered from COVID-19. V and J are TRBV7-2 and TRBJ1-2; no clear D. The DNA of the CDR3 is TGTGCCAGCAGCTTAGCAGGGAGAGGGAATGGCTACACCTTC. Translated: CASSLAGRGNGYTF. The variable domain in full, completed from reference TRBV7-2 and TRBJ1-2, reads GAGVSQSPSNKVTEKGKDVELRCDPISGHTALYWYRQSLGQGLEFLIYFQGNSAPDKSGLPSDRFSAERTGGSVSTLTIQRTQQEDSAVYLCASSLAGRGNGYTFGSGTRLTVV.